This T cell receptor beta chain derives from a study of cytomegalovirus exposure and HLA in healthy donors (dated by TCRdb to between 2016 and 2019). Regarding the research as a whole: An earlier analysis of approximately 600 of the donors reported about 250 Gb of sequence data and approximately 110 million unique TCR beta sequences from about 200 million T cells. Rather than using new phenotypic data, the later analysis identified candidate immune exposures from TCR beta sequences and from how often those sequences occurred across donors. In addition to the first cohort of 650 to 750 subjects, a separate validation cohort of under 150 different subjects was used. Of the 300 to 450 genotyped donors, approximately 80% fell in the genetic ancestry cluster associated with self-reported Caucasian donors. Several DR-DQ haplotypes were handled as single units for association and clustering because linkage in the cohort was strong. To study patterns of TCR occurrence, a later analysis re-analyzed previously published TCR beta repertoires from 650 to 750 donors and added high-resolution HLA genotyping. Among roughly 400 genotyped donors of the cohort, an average of approximately 200,000 unique TCR beta nucleotide sequences was sequenced per donor, of which about 18% were non-productive. Alongside the repertoire data, information on donor age, sex, ethnicity and CMV serostatus was compiled. An early release covering roughly 580 HLA-typed donors comprised roughly 300 gigabases of sequencing data and 65 million to 100 million unique TCR sequences. The study was designed to test whether signatures of past pathogen exposure could be identified by cataloging public T cell receptors. To decide whether each TCR beta V gene segment behaved as functional or pseudogenic, an earlier analysis of some 570 of the donors relied on high-throughput TCR beta sequencing. The T cell repertoires of under 700 subjects were profiled by immunosequencing and related to cytomegalovirus serostatus. HLA typing covered class I and class II loci at four-digit resolution. Every discovery cohort repertoire had been produced on one sequencing platform. Genome-wide SNP genotypes for about 65% of the 666 donors were used in a later genetic analysis, which treated that subset as a discovery cohort. The number of typed donors differed by locus: roughly 620-640 for A, B, C, DRB1 and DQB1; some 540 for DQA1; around 580 for DPA1; and approximately 450 for DPB1. The study combined high-throughput TCR immunosequencing, statistical association of individual TCRs with disease status, and machine learning to predict cytomegalovirus infection status. The full study reports these points: A few of the identified cytomegalovirus-associated TCR beta chains were confirmed in vitro to be specific for cytomegalovirus antigens. Assigning TCR associations to individual alleles was difficult when HLA alleles, especially DR and DQ, strongly co-occurred. A further reported finding was that TCR beta sequences accurately predicted the HLA-A and HLA-B alleles for most subjects in the first cohort. Broadly in line with IMGT annotations, most TCR beta V segments showed up in productive rearrangements about 87% or about 30% of the time in an earlier analysis of 450 to 600 of the donors. Most CMV-associated TCR beta chains appeared to be HLA-restricted in a later analysis, and the HLA associations seemed to be driven largely by CMV exposure. Correlated functional status among segregating V segments might reflect linkage disequilibrium, but an unknown experimental factor could not be ruled out. Because counts were too low, about 15 rarely observed V segments, including chromosome 9 orphons, were left out of the earlier analysis of approximately 580 of the donors. In a later analysis, HLA-associated TCR beta chains were found to be more clonally expanded and to have lower generation probabilities than equally common non-associated chains. CMV serostatus was the only immune exposure information available for the cohort. Across donors, most TCR sequences were observed very rarely, whereas some public TCRs were present in many individuals. HLA typing was unavailable for some donors at each locus, so association tests used only the typed subset. The study listed 150 to 200 TCR beta chains as associated with cytomegalovirus. A later genetic analysis associated a missense DCLRE1C variant with V-gene and J-gene trimming of TCR beta chains, and an independent cohort replicated the association. A later analysis reported that several top co-occurrence clusters appeared linked to parvovirus B19, influenza, CMV and Epstein-Barr virus. Sequencing depth was assumed to be roughly uniform across donors in the presence/absence analyses, though that assumption may not hold. A cluster of highly shared sequence variants was judged likely to represent a technical artifact of the sequencing pipeline. According to a later genetic analysis, donors in an Asian-associated ancestry cluster had fewer N-insertions in productive TCRs than the approximately 630-donor mean. This cohort had only TCR beta chains sequenced, and the lack of alpha or paired-chain data limited which features could be detected. In both the original and validation cohorts, the classifier was reported to diagnose cytomegalovirus status with high specificity and sensitivity. A later analysis found that TCR association rates varied across HLA loci, with DRB1 alleles showing the most associated TCRs and HLA-C alleles the fewest. It was suggested by the authors that the approach could potentially be generalized to other disease states and immunological phenotypes. Specific HLA alleles were associated with 18,000 or so TCR beta sequences at a false discovery rate of 0.05 in a later analysis.

In total, roughly 670 healthy bone marrow donors made up the cohort. At the time of sampling, every cohort member was nominally healthy, though immune exposures that went unrecorded were likely present. The donor was CMV seropositive and belonged to the group of 250 to 300 seropositive cohort members. A peripheral blood sample was collected from each donor, and TCR beta sequencing was performed on peripheral blood mononuclear cells. The Qiagen DNeasy Blood Extraction Kit was used to extract genomic DNA from the blood cell samples. Points on this clone: What antigen it recognizes has not been identified. No much larger clone is present one base from it, and per-base qualities are unavailable.

Libraries were constructed by the immunoSEQ multiplex PCR assay. For the multiplex PCR, a mixture combining 60 forward primers for TCR Vbeta segments and 13 reverse primers for TCR Jbeta segments was used. A multiplex PCR assay on genomic DNA amplified the CDR3 region of rearranged TCR beta genes. On the Illumina HiSeq System, the amplified TCR beta libraries were sequenced as 87-base-pair reads. From the authors' description of their analysis: In a later analysis, roughly 80 million unique TCR beta chains were counted across the 500 to 850 repertoires, and about 10 million of these chains were shared by at least two donors. To remove PCR and sequencing errors, raw reads were error-corrected and collapsed into unique sequences using a nearest-neighbor algorithm that merged closely related sequences. V, D and J gene segments were assigned by aligning CDR3 sequences to IMGT reference sequences. Each retained sequence needed at least a six-nucleotide match to both a V gene segment and a J gene segment. A rearrangement counted as productive if the CDR3 had no stop codons and remained in frame with V and J, and every other rearrangement counted as non-productive. Following IMGT convention, CDR3 was defined as the stretch from the second conserved V-encoded cysteine up to the conserved J-encoded phenylalanine. In an earlier analysis of some 550 of the donors, sequences lacking an unambiguous match to a single V gene segment were excluded. In an earlier analysis of approximately 560 of the donors, a V segment was called functional when productive rearrangements were above 56.7%, and segregating when the standard deviation between donors exceeded 5%. A statistical classification framework was developed to diagnose cytomegalovirus status using the catalog of TCR beta chain sequences. A later analysis assigned V and J genes by comparing TCR nucleotide sequences with IMGT/GENE-DB human TR gene sequences. In a later analysis, CDR3 sequences and most-parsimonious VDJ recombination scenarios were assigned using the TCRdist pipeline. In a later analysis, each TCR beta chain was defined by its CDR3 amino acid sequence together with its V-gene family, and reads lacking a unique V-gene family were excluded. In a later analysis, 500 to 650 highly shared, low-generation-probability nucleotide sequences were removed to address suspected cross-contamination and a sequencing artifact. In a later analysis, a clonal expansion index was calculated for each public chain from normalized within-repertoire ranks of inferred template counts. In a later analysis, generation probabilities were computed using a VDJ recombination model fitted to out-of-frame rearrangements, and the results were checked against IGoR. A later analysis scored TCR-TCR, TCR-HLA and TCR-CMV co-occurrence with hypergeometric tests, applying a repertoire-size bias correction to TCR pairs. In a later analysis, false discovery rates were estimated by permuting HLA or CMV assignments 20 times. In a later analysis, co-occurring TCRs were grouped with DBSCAN, and TCRdist sequence similarity was added when clustering was performed within HLA-allele-positive subsets. Repertoires with fewer than 30,000 or more than 120,000 public chains, plus five repertoires with anomalous nucleotide sharing, were excluded from co-occurrence clustering. TCRdb took this table from immuneACCESS and kept in-frame rearrangements with V and J called. Such tables lack part of the clones; where checked against another copy, unresolved V genes explain under half of the gap, and the rest is unexplained. That table supplies the V and J calls and clone size; D and trimming were determined from the DNA. The sample table lists around 80,000 clones, over 70% of them with a count of one. The top ten clones comprise over 4.5% of the sample.

The clonotype comes from a young man in good health and CMV-seropositive. What was sequenced was PBMCs.

The base sequence is TGTGCCAGCACCCGGGACAGGGTCGGGGTCTATGGCTACACCTTC. This gives the protein CASTRDRVGVYGYTF. The chain couples TRBV6-5 to TRBJ1-2, and 9 bases in between align with TRBD1. V has 7 bases trimmed and J has 4 bases trimmed; junction bases matching no gene number 10. Including cysteine and phenylalanine, the CDR3 has 15 amino acids. The sequence is cut down to CDR3 DNA, 45 bases in frame from base 1. CDR1 and CDR2, per the germline V gene, are MNHEY and SVGAGI.